One and the same sample provided the 19 T cell receptor beta chains below, sequenced in a study of blood T cells in healthy people across ages. The authors ran a second PCR of roughly 6 to 12 cycles using a sample-barcoded 5' primer and a J-beta primer mix. Each CDR3 protein gets one entry after TCRdb re-called the 5' RACE reads with MiXCR. This repertoire shows 1.5 million to 2 million distinct CDR3 sequences, about two fifths found once; its top ten account for 23%. Sample: blood. The receptor source for this set is a human donor in good health.

This clonotype was detected a few times. The CDR3 bases are TGTGCCAGCACACCGCCTGGGACTAGCCAGCTGGGGTATTTT. Its translation is CASTPPGTSQLGYF. V usage is TRBV28 and J usage is TRBJ2-3; 9 bases line up with TRBD2. CDR1 is MDHEN, CDR2 SYDVKM, per germline. The trim removed 7 bases at V and 14 bases at J, leaving 16 bases unmatched. There are 14 residues in the CDR3.

The genes are TRBV5-1 and TRBJ2-3; the D gene could be TRBD1 or TRBD2 (6 bases each). CDR1 and CDR2 from the germline V gene are SGHRS and YFSETQ. V was cut by 2 bases and J by 3 bases, with 16 bases left in between. The CDR3 runs to 16 residues. CDR3 DNA sequence: TGCGCCAGCAGCTTAATGGCGGGACACTTAACAGATACGCAGTATTTT. It yields the protein CASSLMAGHLTDTQYF.

There are a few counts of this clonotype. The chain recombines TRBV7-2 with TRBJ2-2, with 9 bases lining up with TRBD1. The CDR3 totals 15 residues. CDR1 and CDR2 from the germline V gene are SGHTA and FQGNSA. With V trimmed by 5 bases and J by 5 bases, 6 bases remained unmatched. The CDR3 here is CASSPRQGGTGELFF. In nucleotides, the CDR3 is TGTGCCAGCAGCCCCCGACAGGGGGGTACCGGGGAGCTGTTTTTT.

V gene TRBV3-1 combines with J gene TRBJ2-7; 10 bases align to TRBD2. Trimming cost V 2 bases and J 7 bases; bases outside gene matches: 5. In germline, CDR1 is LGHDT, CDR2 YNNKEL (reference sequence). The CDR3 is 14 residues long. CDR3 nucleotides: TGTGCCAGCAGCCAAACTAGCGGGGTTCCGGAGCAGTACTTC. As protein: CASSQTSGVPEQYF.

A word on this clonotype: One end of the junction does not line up with germline, which may come from a read error. The chain links TRBV5-1 to TRBJ1-2, with D possibly TRBD1 on 6 matching bases. The CDR3 is 13 amino acids. Germline V gene data show CDR1 as SGHRS and CDR2 as YFSETQ. CDR3 amino acids: CAGSLQGIYGYTF. Written as DNA, the CDR3 is TGCGCCGGCAGCTTGCAGGGGATCTATGGCTACACCTTC.

There are a few counts of this clonotype. The chain has TRBV20-1 and TRBJ2-3, with D maybe TRBD1 (6 bases). The V gene's germline CDR1 is DFQATT and CDR2 SNEGSKA (reference sequence). Trimming shortened V by 4 bases and J by 2 bases, and 13 bases separated the two germline ends. The CDR3 contains 14 residues. CDR3 bases: TGCAGTGCTATAAAGACAGGTTACACAGATACGCAGTATTTT. Translated, it gives CSAIKTGYTDTQYF.

About this clonotype: One junction end does not reproduce the germline sequence, and a read error may be involved. The chain combines TRBV5-1 with TRBJ2-3; D perhaps matches TRBD1 (6 bases). CDR1 SGHRS and CDR2 YFSETQ come from the germline V gene. The length of the CDR3 is 16 residues. CDR3 amino acids: CASSSNRDLSTDTQYF. The CDR3 DNA follows: TGCGCCAGTAGCTCTAACAGGGATCTTAGCACAGATACGCAGTATTTT.

This clonotype was detected only a few times. The chain uses TRBV14 and TRBJ2-2; TRBD2 matches at 12 bases. The CDR3 totals 16 residues. The ends lost 4 bases at V and 5 bases at J; junction bases unmatched: 5. Germline V gene lookup returns CDR1 SGHDN and CDR2 FVKESK. The CDR3 bases are TGTGCCAGCAGCCCGACTAGCGGGGGATTTACCGGGGAGCTGTTTTTT. Protein: CASSPTSGGFTGELFF.

This chain links TRBV6-6 with TRBJ2-7, with D hard to call. The V gene lost 5 bases and the J gene lost 0 bases, with 14 bases spanning the gap. The CDR3 sequence is 15 residues long. The germline V gene has CDR1 MNHNY and CDR2 SVGAGI (reference sequence). In DNA form, the CDR3 reads TGTGCCAGCAGTAACCCAAAGTTAAGCTCCTACGAGCAGTACTTC. Translating gives CASSNPKLSSYEQYF.

The V call is TRBV29-1, the J call TRBJ1-2; no clear D. V lost 6 bases and J lost 6, with 14 bases in between. The CDR3 spans 12 residues. Germline CDR1 reads SQVTM; CDR2 reads ANQGSEA. The CDR3 coding sequence is TGCAGCGTGGACGGGAGCAGGAATGGCTACACCTTC. Translating it yields CSVDGSRNGYTF.

The chain recombines TRBV7-9 with TRBJ1-2; maybe TRBD1 (5 bases). Trimming took off 7 bases at V and 4 bases at J, with 10 bases between the two ends. Germline V lookup: CDR1 SEHNR, CDR2 FQNEAQ (reference sequence). The CDR3 is 12 amino acids. CDR3 loop: CASKGDSYGYTF. The CDR3 DNA is TGTGCCAGCAAAGGGGATTCCTATGGCTACACCTTC. Together with reference TRBV7-9 and TRBJ1-2, the CDR3 gives the full variable domain: DTGVSQNPRHKITKRGQNVTFRCDPISEHNRLYWYRQTLGQGPEFLTYFQNEAQLEKSRLLSDRFSAERPKGSFSTLEIQRTEQGDSAMYLCASKGDSYGYTFGSGTRLTVV.

This sequence joins TRBV3-1 and TRBJ1-1; D is possibly TRBD1 (6 bases). Germline V gives CDR1 LGHDT, CDR2 YNNKEL (reference sequence). V was clipped by 3 bases and J by 0 bases, with 8 bases between them. The CDR3 has 14 amino acids. Here the CDR3 reads CASSQAGVNTEAFF. Here the CDR3 DNA reads TGTGCCAGCAGCCAGGCAGGGGTGAACACTGAAGCTTTCTTT.

This chain joins TRBV29-1 and TRBJ2-5; weak D call: TRBD1 (5 bases). Germline V gene lookup returns CDR1 SQVTM and CDR2 ANQGSEA. The CDR3 consists of 13 residues. V lost 8 bases to trimming and J lost 0 bases, with 13 bases between them. The CDR3 is CSTPDNHQETQYF. CDR3 sequence (DNA): TGCAGCACCCCGGACAACCACCAAGAGACCCAGTACTTC.

The V and J genes are TRBV4-2 and TRBJ1-1, with no clear D. CDR1 is LGHNA and CDR2 is YNFKEQ in the germline V gene. The CDR3 sequence is 15 residues long. Trimming left V 1 base short and J 2 bases short, with 11 bases between. The CDR3 loop is CASSQGMGVNTEAFF. In DNA, the CDR3 is TGTGCCAGCAGCCAAGGCATGGGCGTTAACACTGAAGCTTTCTTT.

This clonotype was picked up many times. The CDR3 here is CSVGERDQPQHF. The CDR3 DNA follows: TGCAGCGTCGGGGAGCGGGATCAGCCCCAGCATTTT. The chain combines TRBV29-1 with TRBJ1-5; D is unresolved. CDR1 is SQVTM, CDR2 ANQGSEA, per germline. Trimming stripped 6 bases from V and 5 bases from J, with 11 bases between. The CDR3 contains 12 residues.

Many counts were recorded for this clonotype. The V and J genes are TRBV20-1 and TRBJ2-1, with TRBD2 matching 11 bases. Germline V gene sequence: CDR1 DFQATT, CDR2 SNEGSKA (reference sequence). This CDR3 is 13 amino acids long. CDR3: CSAGTSGYNEQFF. CDR3 bases: TGCAGCGCTGGGACTAGCGGATACAATGAGCAGTTCTTC.

Remarks on this clonotype: An end of the junction does not agree with germline; a read error may underlie this. The V gene is TRBV12-3 or TRBV12-4, the J gene TRBJ2-1; 7 bases line up with TRBD2. The CDR3 has 12 amino acids. The CDR3 region has the DNA TGTGCCAGCAGTTTAGCGGGGGGGGTGCAGGTCTTC. Translation: CASSLAGGVQVF.

This clonotype was detected a few times. The V and J genes are TRBV15 and TRBJ2-5, with 9 bases lining up with TRBD2. Trimming removed 3 bases from V and 5 bases from J; junction bases left unmatched: 7. Germline-derived CDR1 and CDR2 are LNHNV and YYDKDF (reference sequence). CDR3 length equals 15 residues. The CDR3 DNA reads TGTGCCACCAGCAGTTCTAGCGGGGCTGGGGAGACCCAGTACTTC. The encoded protein is CATSSSSGAGETQYF.

A few counts support this clonotype. The chain carries TRBV28 and TRBJ1-4, with 8 bases that match TRBD1. The CDR3 loop spans 13 amino acids. The J segment lost 10 bases and the V segment lost 6 bases, leaving 7 bases of the junction unmatched. Looked up from germline, CDR1 is MDHEN and CDR2 is SYDVKM. In DNA, the CDR3 is TGTGCCAGCAGCCCAGGACAGGGAGGAAAACTGTTTTTT. Amino acid sequence: CASSPGQGGKLFF.